A selection of T cell receptor beta chains follows, all from one sample in a study of blood T cell repertoires in COVID-19. Sequencing was performed with immunoSEQ multiplex PCR; in TCRdb, only in-frame clones are kept and a portion is missing. Among about 400,000 clones listed, 80% to 90% were seen once. Sequencing was performed on PBMCs or T cells enriched from blood (not recorded which). These receptors all come from a woman aged 45-65 years who had recovered from COVID-19. Both conserved end residues are part of each CDR3. A D gene is named only where the DNA matches it firmly.

j_call v_call d_call cdr3_aa
TRBJ2-6 TRBV18 - CASSPRGGRTSGANVLTF
TRBJ2-5 TRBV5-1 - CASTWTAQETQYF
TRBJ1-2 TRBV30 - CAWSTGFLRGYTF
TRBJ2-7 TRBV2 - CASSWGLSYEQYF
TRBJ1-1 TRBV4-1 - CASSRTRNTEAFF
TRBJ1-2 TRBV12-3/TRBV12-4 - CASSYAGSGYTF
TRBJ1-4 TRBV10-1 - CASRRLYATNEKLFF
TRBJ1-4 TRBV5-1 - CASSLRGSPNEKLFF
TRBJ1-1 TRBV6-5 - CASSADRTRYTEAFF
TRBJ1-2 TRBV6-2/TRBV6-3 TRBD1 CASSYGQGLYGYTF
TRBJ2-5 TRBV28 - CASTSPGREKTQYF
TRBJ1-4 TRBV7-7 TRBD1 CASSVNRGLGEKLFF
TRBJ2-1 TRBV5-1 TRBD1 CASSLEPGQGANEQFF
TRBJ2-2 TRBV5-1 - CASSLAVVGELFF
TRBJ2-6 TRBV28 - CASSPRDNSGANVLTF
TRBJ1-1 TRBV11-2 - CASSQGGRGLDTEAFF
TRBJ2-7 TRBV5-1 TRBD1 CASSLSGTVSEQYF
TRBJ1-5 TRBV6-5 - CASKVGAPRQPQHF
TRBJ1-2 TRBV7-2 TRBD1 CASSLAVGTGEGSYTF
TRBJ2-1 TRBV3-1/TRBV3-2 - CASSQGGGEQFF
TRBJ1-6 TRBV14 TRBD1 CASSQLAGTGASPLHF
TRBJ2-2 TRBV3-1/TRBV3-2 - CASSQVVGDYTGELFF
TRBJ1-2 TRBV29-1 - CSVPEGSAEGYGYTF
TRBJ2-1 TRBV6-5 - CASSYGDWSGNEQFF
TRBJ1-5 TRBV2 TRBD1 CASSEETGPNQPQHF
TRBJ1-2 TRBV4-2 - CASSQDRQAGYTF
TRBJ2-1 TRBV27 - CASRLALVTSEQFF
TRBJ1-3 TRBV19 - CASSIGAGNTIYF
TRBJ1-4 TRBV7-9 TRBD1 CASSNGQGGEKLFF
TRBJ1-4 TRBV4-1 TRBD1 CASSQGDRTTNEKLFF
TRBJ1-1 TRBV28 - CASSLFPWHRTEAFF
TRBJ2-3 TRBV5-6 TRBD2 CASSLRLAGSTDTQYF
TRBJ1-2 TRBV29-1 TRBD1 CSVSSVQGGGYTF